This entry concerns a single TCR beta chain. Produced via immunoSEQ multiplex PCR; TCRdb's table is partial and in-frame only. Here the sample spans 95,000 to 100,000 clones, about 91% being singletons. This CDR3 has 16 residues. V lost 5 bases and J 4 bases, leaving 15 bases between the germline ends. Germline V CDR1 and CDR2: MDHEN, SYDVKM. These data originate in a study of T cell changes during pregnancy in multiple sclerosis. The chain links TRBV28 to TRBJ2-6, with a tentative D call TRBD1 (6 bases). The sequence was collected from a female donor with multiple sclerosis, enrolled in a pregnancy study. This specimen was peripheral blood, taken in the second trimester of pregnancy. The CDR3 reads CASSPSSGTGANVLTF. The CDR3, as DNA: TGTGCCAGCAGTCCCTCATCCGGGACAGGGGCCAACGTCCTGACTTTC.